Reported below is one T cell receptor beta chain. Its antigen is unidentified. At one boundary the junction diverges from the germline segment, which might be a read error. These data belong to a study of CD8+ T cells in alopecia areata. Study details: Treated individuals took tofacitinib by mouth, 5 to 10 mg twice daily.

Germline V CDR1 and CDR2: GTSNPN, SVGIG (reference sequence). The CDR3 sequence is 13 residues long. cDNA reverse transcribed from extracted RNA served as the sequencing template. Sequencing was performed with immunoSEQ multiplex PCR; in TCRdb, only in-frame clones are kept and a portion is missing. The data hold some 150,000 clones, with 45% to 55% observed a single time. Study-level points and caveats: Lesional scalp displayed greater clonality than normal scalp, most notably in alopecia totalis/universalis.

The receptor was derived from a human donor with alopecia areata. The rearrangement uses TRBV30 and TRBJ1-2; possible D gene TRBD1, 5 bases. The sample here was CD8+ T cells sorted from blood, taken at week 0. CDR3 DNA sequence: TGTGCCTCCCAGCTACAGGCTAAGTATGGCTACACCTTC. The encoded protein is CASQLQAKYGYTF.